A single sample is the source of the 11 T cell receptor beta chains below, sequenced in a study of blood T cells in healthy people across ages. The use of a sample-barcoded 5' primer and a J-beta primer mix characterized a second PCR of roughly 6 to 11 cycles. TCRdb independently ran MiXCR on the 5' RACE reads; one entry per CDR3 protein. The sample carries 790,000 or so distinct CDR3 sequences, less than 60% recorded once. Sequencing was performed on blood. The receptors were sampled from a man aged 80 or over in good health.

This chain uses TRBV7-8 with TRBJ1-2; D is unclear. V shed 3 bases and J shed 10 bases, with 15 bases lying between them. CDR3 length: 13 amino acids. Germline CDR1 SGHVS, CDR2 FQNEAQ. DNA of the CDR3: TGTGCCAGCAGCTTGGGCCCAGAGTACGACTACACCTTC. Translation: CASSLGPEYDYTF.

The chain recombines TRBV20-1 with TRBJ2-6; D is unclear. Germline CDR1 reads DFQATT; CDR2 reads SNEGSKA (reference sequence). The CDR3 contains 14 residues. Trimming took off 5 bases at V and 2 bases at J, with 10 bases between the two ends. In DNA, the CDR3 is TGCAGTGCTGGTCAGAGAACTGGGGCCAACGTCCTGACTTTC. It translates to CSAGQRTGANVLTF.

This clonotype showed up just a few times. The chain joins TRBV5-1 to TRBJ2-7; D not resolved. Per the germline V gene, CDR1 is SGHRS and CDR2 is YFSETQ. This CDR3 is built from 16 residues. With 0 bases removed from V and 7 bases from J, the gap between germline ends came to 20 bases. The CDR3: CASSLAVADLQPEQYF. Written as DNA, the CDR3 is TGCGCCAGCAGCTTGGCCGTCGCGGACCTACAACCTGAGCAGTACTTC.

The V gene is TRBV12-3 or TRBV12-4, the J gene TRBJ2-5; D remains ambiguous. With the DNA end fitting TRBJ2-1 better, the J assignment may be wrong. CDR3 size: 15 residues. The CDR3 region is CASSLEGEPQETQFF. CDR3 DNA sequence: TGTGCCAGCAGTTTAGAAGGAGAGCCCCAAGAGACCCAGTTCTTC.

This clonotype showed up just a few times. The CDR3 DNA reads as TGCAGTGCTAGGGAGCGGGGGAAAACCTACAATGAGCAGTTCTTC. Amino acid sequence: CSARERGKTYNEQFF. The V call is TRBV20-1, the J call TRBJ2-1, with 8 bases that match TRBD2. This CDR3 has 15 residues. CDR1 and CDR2 from the germline V gene are DFQATT and SNEGSKA (reference sequence). V shed 3 bases and J 2 bases; nucleotides not matched to a gene: 6.

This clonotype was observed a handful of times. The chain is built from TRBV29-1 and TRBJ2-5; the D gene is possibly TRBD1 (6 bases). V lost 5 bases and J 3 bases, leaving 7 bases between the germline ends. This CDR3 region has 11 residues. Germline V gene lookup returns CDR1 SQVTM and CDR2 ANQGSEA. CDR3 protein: CSVWTEETQYF. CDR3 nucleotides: TGCAGCGTTTGGACAGAAGAGACCCAGTACTTC.

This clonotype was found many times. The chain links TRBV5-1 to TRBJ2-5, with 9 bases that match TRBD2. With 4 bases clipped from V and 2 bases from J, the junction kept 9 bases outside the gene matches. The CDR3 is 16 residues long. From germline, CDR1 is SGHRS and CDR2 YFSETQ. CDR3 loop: CASSPEPSGKQETQYF. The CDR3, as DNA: TGCGCCAGCAGCCCGGAGCCTAGCGGGAAGCAAGAGACCCAGTACTTC. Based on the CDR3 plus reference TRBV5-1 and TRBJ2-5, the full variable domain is KAGVTQTPRYLIKTRGQQVTLSCSPISGHRSVSWYQQTPGQGLQFLFEYFSETQRNKGNFPGRFSGRQFSNSRSEMNVSTLELGDSALYLCASSPEPSGKQETQYFGPGTRLLVL.

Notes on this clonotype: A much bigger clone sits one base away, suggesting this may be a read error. The CDR3 here is CASSIMNTEAFF. CDR3 bases: TGTGCCAGCAGCATAATGAACACTGAAGCTTTCTTT. The chain employs TRBV7-9 and TRBJ1-1; D gene ambiguous. The CDR3 has 12 amino acids. Germline CDR1 SEHNR, CDR2 FQNEAQ (reference sequence). With 5 bases removed from V and 0 bases from J, the gap between germline ends came to 4 bases.

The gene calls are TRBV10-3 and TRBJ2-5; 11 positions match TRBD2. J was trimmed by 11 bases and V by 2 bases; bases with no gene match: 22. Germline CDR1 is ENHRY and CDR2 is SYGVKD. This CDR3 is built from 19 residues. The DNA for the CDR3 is TGTGCCATCAGTGAGATTGGACTAGCGGGTTCTCTTACCTACAATGAGCAGTACTTC. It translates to CAISEIGLAGSLTYNEQYF.

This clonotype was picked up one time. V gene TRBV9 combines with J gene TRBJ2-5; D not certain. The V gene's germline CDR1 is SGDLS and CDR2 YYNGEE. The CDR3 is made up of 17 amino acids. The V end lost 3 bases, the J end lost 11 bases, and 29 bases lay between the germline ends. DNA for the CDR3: TGTGCCAGCAGCGCCTCCAACTGGAAGAGCTCCTACAATGAGCAGTACTTC. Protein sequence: CASSASNWKSSYNEQYF.

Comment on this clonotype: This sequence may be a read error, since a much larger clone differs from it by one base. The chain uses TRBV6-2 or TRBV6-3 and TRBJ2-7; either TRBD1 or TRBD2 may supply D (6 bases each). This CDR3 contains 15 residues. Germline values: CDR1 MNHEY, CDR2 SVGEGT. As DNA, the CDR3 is TGTACCAGCAGTTCCCAGGACGGGGGCCACTACGAGCAGTACTTC. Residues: CTSSSQDGGHYEQYF.